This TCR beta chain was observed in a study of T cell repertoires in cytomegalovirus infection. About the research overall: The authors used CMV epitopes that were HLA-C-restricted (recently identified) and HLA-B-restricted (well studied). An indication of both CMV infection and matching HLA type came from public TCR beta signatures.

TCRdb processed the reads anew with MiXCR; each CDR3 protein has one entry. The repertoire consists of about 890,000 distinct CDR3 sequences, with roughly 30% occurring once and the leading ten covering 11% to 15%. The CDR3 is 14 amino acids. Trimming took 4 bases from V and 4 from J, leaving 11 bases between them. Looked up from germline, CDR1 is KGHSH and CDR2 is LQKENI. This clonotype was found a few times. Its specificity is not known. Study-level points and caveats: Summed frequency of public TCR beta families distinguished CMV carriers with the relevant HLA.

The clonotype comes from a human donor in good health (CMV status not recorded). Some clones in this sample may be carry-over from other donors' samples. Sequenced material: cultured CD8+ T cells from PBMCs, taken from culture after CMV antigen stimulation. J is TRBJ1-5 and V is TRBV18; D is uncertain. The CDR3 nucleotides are TGTGCCAGCTCACTCTCGGACGGGAATCAGCCCCAGCATTTT. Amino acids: CASSLSDGNQPQHF.